This T cell receptor beta chain was sequenced in a study of T cell responses to AZD1222 COVID-19 vaccine. This clone is a singleton in its sample. Its antigen is not known. This CDR3 spans 14 amino acids. Germline-derived CDR1 and CDR2 are LGHDT and YNNKEL (reference sequence). Trimming took 11 bases from V and 1 from J, leaving 17 bases between them. The protocol was immunoSEQ multiplex PCR, while the TCRdb copy is restricted to in-frame clones and leaves out a portion. The data show around 120,000 clones, about 93% seen once. Findings of the study overall: Most donors were white British, females outnumbered males, and clonal diversity was possibly underestimated. Receipt of two AZD1222 doses was followed by a rise in Spike-specific TCR breadth and depth. As reported, nearly half of all spike-specific TCRs target variant regions that are unmutated.

The sample was peripheral blood, taken 28 days after the second AZD1222 dose. This receptor was obtained from an adult who received the AZD1222 COVID-19 vaccine. V and J are TRBV3-1 (or the pseudogene TRBV3-2) and TRBJ1-1, with unresolved D. The CDR3 spells CARPAGLQNTEAFF. The CDR3 DNA follows: TGTGCCCGTCCAGCAGGCCTACAGAACACTGAAGCTTTCTTT.